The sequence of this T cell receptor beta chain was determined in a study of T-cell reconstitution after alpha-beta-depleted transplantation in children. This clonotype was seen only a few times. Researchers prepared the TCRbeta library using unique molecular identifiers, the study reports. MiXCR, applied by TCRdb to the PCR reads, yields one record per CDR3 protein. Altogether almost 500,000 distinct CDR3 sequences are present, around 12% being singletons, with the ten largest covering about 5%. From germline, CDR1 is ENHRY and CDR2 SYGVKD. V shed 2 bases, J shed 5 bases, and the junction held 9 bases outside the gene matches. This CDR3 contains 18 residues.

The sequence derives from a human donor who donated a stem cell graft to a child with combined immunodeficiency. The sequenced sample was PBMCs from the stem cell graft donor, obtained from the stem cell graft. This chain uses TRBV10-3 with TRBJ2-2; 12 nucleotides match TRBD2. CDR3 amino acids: CAISERPSGGARTGELFF. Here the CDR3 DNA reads TGTGCCATCAGTGAGCGGCCTAGCGGGGGGGCTAGGACCGGGGAGCTGTTTTTT.